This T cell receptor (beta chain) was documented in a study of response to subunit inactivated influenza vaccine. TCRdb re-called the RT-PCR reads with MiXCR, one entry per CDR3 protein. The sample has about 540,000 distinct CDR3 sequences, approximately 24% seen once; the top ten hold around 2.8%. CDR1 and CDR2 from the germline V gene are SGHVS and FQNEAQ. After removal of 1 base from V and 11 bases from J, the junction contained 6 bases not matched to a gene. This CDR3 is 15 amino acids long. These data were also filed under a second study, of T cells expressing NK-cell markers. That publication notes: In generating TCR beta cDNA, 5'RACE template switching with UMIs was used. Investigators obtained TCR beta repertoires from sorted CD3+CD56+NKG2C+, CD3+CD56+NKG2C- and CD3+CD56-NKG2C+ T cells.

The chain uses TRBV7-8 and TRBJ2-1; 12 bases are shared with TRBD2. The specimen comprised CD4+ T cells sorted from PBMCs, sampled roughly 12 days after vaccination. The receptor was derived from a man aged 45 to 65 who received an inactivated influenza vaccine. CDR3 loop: CASSLGATSGGKQFF. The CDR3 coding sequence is TGTGCCAGCAGCTTAGGCGCGACTAGCGGGGGCAAGCAGTTCTTC.